The next 13 T cell receptor beta chains were all read from a single sample in a study of T cell responses to AZD1222 COVID-19 vaccine. Here immunoSEQ multiplex PCR was the method, and the copy in TCRdb shows in-frame clones only, minus some. This table has 100,000 to 130,000 clones, approximately 90% appearing once. The sample was peripheral blood, taken 28 days after the second AZD1222 dose. Source of these receptors: an adult who received the AZD1222 COVID-19 vaccine.

V and J are TRBV20-1 and TRBJ2-1; 8 nucleotides align to TRBD2. The ends lost 3 bases at V and 4 bases at J; junction bases unmatched: 8. CDR3 size: 15 residues. Germline CDR1 is DFQATT and CDR2 is SNEGSKA (reference sequence). Here the CDR3 reads CSASGLAGGYNEQFF. The CDR3 region has the DNA TGCAGTGCTAGTGGCCTGGCGGGGGGATACAATGAGCAGTTCTTC.

The CDR3: CASTDRDRGGDTQYF. The CDR3 region has the DNA TGTGCCAGCACTGACCGGGACAGGGGTGGAGATACGCAGTATTTT. This sequence joins TRBV25-1 and TRBJ2-3, with 10 bases that match TRBD1. Germline V gives CDR1 MGHDK, CDR2 SYGVNS. The CDR3 contains 15 residues. J was trimmed by 5 bases and V by 7 bases; bases with no gene match: 9.

This rearrangement joins TRBV11-1 to TRBJ2-3; 8 nucleotides agree with TRBD1. Looked up from germline, CDR1 is SGHAT and CDR2 is FQDESV (reference sequence). Losses at the gene ends were 5 bases for V and 4 bases for J; bases not matched to a gene: 8. CDR3 length: 15 residues. The CDR3 nucleotides are TGTGCCAGCAGCCCTTATGGACAGGGTGCAGATACGCAGTATTTT. Translated, it gives CASSPYGQGADTQYF.

This clone is a singleton in its sample. The CDR3 nucleotides are TGTGCCAGCAGCTCCCGGAACCTAGCGGGGGGGAAAGATACGCAGTATTTT. This sequence encodes CASSSRNLAGGKDTQYF. V usage is TRBV13 and J usage is TRBJ2-3, with TRBD2 matching over 12 bases. Germline trimming cut 4 bases from V and 5 bases from J; bases unmatched to any gene: 10. CDR1 PRHDT and CDR2 FYEKMQ come from the germline V gene (reference sequence). The length of the CDR3 is 17 residues.

The chain carries TRBV27 and TRBJ2-7; D gene unclear. The V and J ends lost 3 bases and 4 bases respectively, with 10 bases between them. Germline CDR1 and CDR2: MNHEY and SMNVEV (reference sequence). CDR3 length equals 13 residues. The CDR3 sequence: CASSLQRQYEQYF. The CDR3 DNA follows: TGTGCCAGCAGTTTGCAGAGACAATACGAGCAGTACTTC.

The chain combines TRBV10-3 with TRBJ2-7; TRBD1 matches at 7 bases. V shed 5 bases and J 6 bases; nucleotides not matched to a gene: 4. Germline loops: CDR1 ENHRY, CDR2 SYGVKD. The CDR3 is made up of 12 amino acids. CDR3 protein: CAISKDRAEQYF. In nucleotides, the CDR3 is TGTGCCATCAGTAAAGACAGGGCCGAGCAGTACTTC.

The genes are TRBV7-2 and TRBJ2-2, with 8 positions matching TRBD1. The CDR3 contains 15 residues. Germline V CDR1 and CDR2: SGHTA, FQGNSA. V trimming: 4 bases; J trimming: 6 bases; junction bases outside the gene matches: 7. The chain's CDR3 is CASSSRQGSPGELFF. CDR3 bases: TGTGCCAGCAGCTCTCGACAGGGGAGTCCCGGGGAGCTGTTTTTT.

The rearrangement links TRBV7-2 to TRBJ1-2; 7 nucleotides agree with TRBD1. The V gene end was trimmed by 0 bases and the J gene end by 4 bases; junction bases not matched to a gene: 11. Germline V lookup: CDR1 SGHTA, CDR2 FQGNSA. This CDR3 contains 17 residues. The CDR3 protein is CASSLAGGARGSYGYTF. CDR3 in DNA: TGTGCCAGCAGCTTAGCAGGGGGCGCCAGGGGATCCTATGGCTACACCTTC.

The chain uses TRBV5-6 and TRBJ1-1, with D tentatively TRBD1 (5 bases). This CDR3 contains 14 residues. Looked up from germline, CDR1 is SGHDT and CDR2 is YYEEEE. The V end lost 3 bases, the J end lost 1 base, and 10 bases lay between the germline ends. This CDR3 reads CASSSGHPNTEAFF. CDR3 in DNA: TGTGCCAGCAGCTCAGGACACCCGAACACTGAAGCTTTCTTT.

The chain links TRBV5-1 to TRBJ1-5, with a tentative D call TRBD1 (6 bases). This CDR3 has 14 amino acids. V was shortened by 0 bases and J by 6 bases, with 10 bases between the two germline ends. Germline values: CDR1 SGHRS, CDR2 YFSETQ. CDR3 DNA sequence: TGCGCCAGCAGCTTGGTCCTAGGGGGTCAGCCCCAGCATTTT. Protein product: CASSLVLGGQPQHF.

V and J are TRBV6-5 and TRBJ2-1, with D unresolved. CDR1 and CDR2 (germline): MNHEY, SVGAGI. This CDR3 spans 14 amino acids. V dropped 3 bases and J dropped 0 bases, with 6 bases sitting between them. The CDR3 nucleotides read TGTGCCAGCAGTTATAGGGACTCCTACAATGAGCAGTTCTTC. Protein sequence: CASSYRDSYNEQFF.

The chain recombines TRBV27 with TRBJ1-5; D is ambiguous. The V gene lost 3 bases and the J gene lost 5 bases, with 8 bases spanning the gap. The CDR3 covers 13 residues. CDR1 is MNHEY and CDR2 is SMNVEV in the germline V gene (reference sequence). CDR3 region: CASSLLGDQPQHF. The CDR3 DNA is TGTGCCAGCAGTTTGCTGGGAGATCAGCCCCAGCATTTT.

The chain employs TRBV11-3 and TRBJ1-2; D uncertain. V lost 5 bases and J lost 4, with 11 bases in between. Germline CDR1 SGHNT, CDR2 YENEEA. The CDR3 spans 13 residues. The CDR3 DNA reads TGTGCCAGCAGCGTAGCGCCGCCCTATGGCTACACCTTC. It codes for CASSVAPPYGYTF.